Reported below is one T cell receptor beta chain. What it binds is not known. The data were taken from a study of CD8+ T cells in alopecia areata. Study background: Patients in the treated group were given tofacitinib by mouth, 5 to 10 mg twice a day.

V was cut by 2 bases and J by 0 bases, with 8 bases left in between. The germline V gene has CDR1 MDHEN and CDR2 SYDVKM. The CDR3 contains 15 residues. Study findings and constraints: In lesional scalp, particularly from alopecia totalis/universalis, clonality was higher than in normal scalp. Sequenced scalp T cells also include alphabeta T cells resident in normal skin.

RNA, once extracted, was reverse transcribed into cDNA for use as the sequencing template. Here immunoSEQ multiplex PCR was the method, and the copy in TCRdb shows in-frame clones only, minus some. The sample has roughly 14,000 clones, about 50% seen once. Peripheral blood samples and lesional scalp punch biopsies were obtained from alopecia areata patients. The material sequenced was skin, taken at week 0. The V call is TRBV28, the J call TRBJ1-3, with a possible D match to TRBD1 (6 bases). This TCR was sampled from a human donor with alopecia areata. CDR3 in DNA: TGTGCCAGCAGTTTAACACAGGGCTCTGGAAACACCATATATTTT. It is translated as CASSLTQGSGNTIYF.